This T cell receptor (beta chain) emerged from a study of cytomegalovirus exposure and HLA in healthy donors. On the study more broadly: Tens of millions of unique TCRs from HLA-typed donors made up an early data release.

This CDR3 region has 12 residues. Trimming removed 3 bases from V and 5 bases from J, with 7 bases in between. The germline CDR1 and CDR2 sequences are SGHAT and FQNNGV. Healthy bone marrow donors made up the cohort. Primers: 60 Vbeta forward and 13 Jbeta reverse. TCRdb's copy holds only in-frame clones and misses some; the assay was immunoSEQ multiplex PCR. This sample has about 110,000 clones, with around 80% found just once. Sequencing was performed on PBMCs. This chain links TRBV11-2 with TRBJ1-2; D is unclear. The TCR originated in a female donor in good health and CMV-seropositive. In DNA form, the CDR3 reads TGTGCCAGCAGCTTCCGCGGTTATGGCTACACCTTC. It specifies CASSFRGYGYTF.